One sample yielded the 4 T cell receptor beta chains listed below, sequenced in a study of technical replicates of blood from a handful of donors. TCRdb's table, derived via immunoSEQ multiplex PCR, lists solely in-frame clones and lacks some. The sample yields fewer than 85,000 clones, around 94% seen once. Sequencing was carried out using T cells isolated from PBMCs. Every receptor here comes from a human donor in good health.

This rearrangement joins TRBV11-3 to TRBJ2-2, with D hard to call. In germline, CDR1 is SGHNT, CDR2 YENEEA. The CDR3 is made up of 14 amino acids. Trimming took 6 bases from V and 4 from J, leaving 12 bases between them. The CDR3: CASSPTPTTGELFF. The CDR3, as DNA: TGTGCCAGCAGTCCTACCCCTACCACCGGGGAGCTGTTTTTT.

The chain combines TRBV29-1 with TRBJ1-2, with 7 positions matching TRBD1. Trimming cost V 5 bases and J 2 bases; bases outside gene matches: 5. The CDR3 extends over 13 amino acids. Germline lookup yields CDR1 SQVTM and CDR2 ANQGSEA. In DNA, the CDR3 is TGCAGCGTTCCGACAGGGAACAACTATGGCTACACCTTC. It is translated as CSVPTGNNYGYTF.

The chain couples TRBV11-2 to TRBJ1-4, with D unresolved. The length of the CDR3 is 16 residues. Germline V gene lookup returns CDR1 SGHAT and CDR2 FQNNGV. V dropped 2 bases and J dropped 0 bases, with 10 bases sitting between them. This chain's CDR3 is CASSLLWRSTNEKLFF. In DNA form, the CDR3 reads TGTGCCAGCAGCTTATTATGGAGGTCAACTAATGAAAAACTGTTTTTT.

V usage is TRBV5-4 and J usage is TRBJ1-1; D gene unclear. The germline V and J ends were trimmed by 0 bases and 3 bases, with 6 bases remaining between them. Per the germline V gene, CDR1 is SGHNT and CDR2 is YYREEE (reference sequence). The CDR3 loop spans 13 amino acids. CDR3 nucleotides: TGTGCCAGCAGCTTGGAGGAGGACACTGAAGCTTTCTTT. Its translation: CASSLEEDTEAFF.